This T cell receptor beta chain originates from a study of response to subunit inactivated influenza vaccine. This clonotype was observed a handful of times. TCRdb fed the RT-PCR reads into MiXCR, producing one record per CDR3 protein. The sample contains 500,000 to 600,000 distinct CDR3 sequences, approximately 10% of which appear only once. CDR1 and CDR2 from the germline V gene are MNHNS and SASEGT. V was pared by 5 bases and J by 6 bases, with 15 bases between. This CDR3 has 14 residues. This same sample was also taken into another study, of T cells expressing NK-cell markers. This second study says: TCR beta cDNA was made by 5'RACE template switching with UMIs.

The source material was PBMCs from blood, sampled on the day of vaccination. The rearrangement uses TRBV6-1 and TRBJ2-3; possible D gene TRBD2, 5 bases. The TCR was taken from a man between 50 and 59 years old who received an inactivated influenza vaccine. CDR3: CASSPLGRSDTQYF. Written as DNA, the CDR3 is TGTGCCAGCAGTCCATTGGGGAGATCTGATACGCAGTATTTT.